This note documents a single TCR beta chain sequence. Its target is not known. Trimming shortened V by 4 bases and J by 1 base, and 11 bases separated the two germline ends. The length of the CDR3 is 14 residues. Looked up from germline, CDR1 is SGHVS and CDR2 is FQNEAQ. TCRdb recomputed calls from the reads with MiXCR, one row per CDR3 protein. The sample consists of about 490,000 distinct CDR3 sequences, roughly 29% of them appearing once. These data come from a study of T cell repertoires in cytomegalovirus infection. Findings and limits, study-wide: In two of eight donors, the top clonotype was HLA-C-restricted CMV-specific.

The sequence was obtained from a human donor in good health (CMV status not recorded). Some clones in this sample may be carry-over from other donors' samples. V usage is TRBV7-8 and J usage is TRBJ2-7, with D tentatively TRBD2 (7 bases). Sequencing was performed on PBMCs. The CDR3 DNA reads TGTGCCAGCAGCTGGGGGGGGCTTTCCTACGAGCAGTACTTC. Residues: CASSWGGLSYEQYF.